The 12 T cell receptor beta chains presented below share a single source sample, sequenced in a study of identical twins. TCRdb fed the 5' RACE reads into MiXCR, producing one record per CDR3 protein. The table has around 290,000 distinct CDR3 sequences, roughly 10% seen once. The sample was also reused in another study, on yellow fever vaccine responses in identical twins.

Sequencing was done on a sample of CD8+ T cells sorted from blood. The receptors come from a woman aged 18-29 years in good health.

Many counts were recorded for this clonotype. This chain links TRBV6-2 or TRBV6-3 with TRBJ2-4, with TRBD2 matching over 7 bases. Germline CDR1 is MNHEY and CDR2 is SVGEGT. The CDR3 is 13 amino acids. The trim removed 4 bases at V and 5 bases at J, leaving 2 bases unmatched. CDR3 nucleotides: TGTGCCAGCAGTTCTCTAGCGGAAAACATTCAGTACTTC. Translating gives CASSSLAENIQYF.

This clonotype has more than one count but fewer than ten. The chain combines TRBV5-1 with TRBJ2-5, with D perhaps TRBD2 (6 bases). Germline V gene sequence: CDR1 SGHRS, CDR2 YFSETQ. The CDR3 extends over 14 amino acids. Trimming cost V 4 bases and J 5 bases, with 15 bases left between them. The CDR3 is CASSDRGIGETQYF. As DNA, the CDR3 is TGCGCCAGCAGCGATCGGGGGATCGGGGAGACCCAGTACTTC.

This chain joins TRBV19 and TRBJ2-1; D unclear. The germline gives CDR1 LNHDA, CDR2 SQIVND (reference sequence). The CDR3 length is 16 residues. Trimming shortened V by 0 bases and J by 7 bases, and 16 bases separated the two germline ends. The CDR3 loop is CASSIEGHSRWNEQFF. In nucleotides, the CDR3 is TGTGCCAGTAGTATAGAGGGCCATAGTAGGTGGAATGAGCAGTTCTTC.

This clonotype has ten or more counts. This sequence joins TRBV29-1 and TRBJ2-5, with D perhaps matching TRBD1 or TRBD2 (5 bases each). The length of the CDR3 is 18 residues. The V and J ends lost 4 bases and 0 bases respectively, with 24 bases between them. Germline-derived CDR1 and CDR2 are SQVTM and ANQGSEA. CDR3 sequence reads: CSVVSSSVRDGNQETQYF. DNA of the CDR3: TGCAGCGTTGTTTCTAGCTCGGTCCGGGACGGCAACCAAGAGACCCAGTACTTC.

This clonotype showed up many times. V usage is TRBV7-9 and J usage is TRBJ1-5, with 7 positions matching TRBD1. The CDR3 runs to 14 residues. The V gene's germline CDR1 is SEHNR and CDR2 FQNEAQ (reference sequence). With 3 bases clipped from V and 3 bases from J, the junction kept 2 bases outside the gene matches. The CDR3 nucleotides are TGTGCCAGCAGCTTCGGACAGGCCAATCAGCCCCAGCATTTT. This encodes CASSFGQANQPQHF. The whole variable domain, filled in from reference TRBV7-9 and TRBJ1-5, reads DTGVSQNPRHKITKRGQNVTFRCDPISEHNRLYWYRQTLGQGPEFLTYFQNEAQLEKSRLLSDRFSAERPKGSFSTLEIQRTEQGDSAMYLCASSFGQANQPQHFGDGTRLSIL.

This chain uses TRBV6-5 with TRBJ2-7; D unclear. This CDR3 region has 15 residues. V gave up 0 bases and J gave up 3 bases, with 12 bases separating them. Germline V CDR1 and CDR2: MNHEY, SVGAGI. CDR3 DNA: TGTGCCAGCAGTTACTCGAAGGGCCTTTTCTACGAGCAGTACTTC. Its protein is CASSYSKGLFYEQYF.

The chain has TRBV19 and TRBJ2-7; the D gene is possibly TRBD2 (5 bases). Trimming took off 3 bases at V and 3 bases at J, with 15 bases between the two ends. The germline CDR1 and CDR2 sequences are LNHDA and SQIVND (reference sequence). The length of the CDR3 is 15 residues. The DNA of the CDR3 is TGTGCCAGTAGTATTTCGTCTGGACTTCACTACGAGCAGTACTTC. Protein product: CASSISSGLHYEQYF. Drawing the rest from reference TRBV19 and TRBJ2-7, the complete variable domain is DGGITQSPKYLFRKEGQNVTLSCEQNLNHDAMYWYRQDPGQGLRLIYYSQIVNDFQKGDIAEGYSVSREKKESFPLTVTSAQKNPTAFYLCASSISSGLHYEQYFGPGTRLTVT.

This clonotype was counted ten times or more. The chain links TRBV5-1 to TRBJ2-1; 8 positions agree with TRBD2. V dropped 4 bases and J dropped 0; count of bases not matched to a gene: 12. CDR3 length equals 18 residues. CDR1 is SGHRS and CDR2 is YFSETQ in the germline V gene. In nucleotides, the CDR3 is TGCGCCAGCAGCCCCTACGCGGGGGGATACAGCTCCTACAATGAGCAGTTCTTC. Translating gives CASSPYAGGYSSYNEQFF. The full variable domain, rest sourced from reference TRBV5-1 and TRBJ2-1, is KAGVTQTPRYLIKTRGQQVTLSCSPISGHRSVSWYQQTPGQGLQFLFEYFSETQRNKGNFPGRFSGRQFSNSRSEMNVSTLELGDSALYLCASSPYAGGYSSYNEQFFGPGTRLTVL.

CDR3 nucleotides: TGTGCCAGCAGCTTTGGGACAGGGCCTACTCGGCAGTTCTTC. Translated: CASSFGTGPTRQFF. The chain is built from TRBV5-6 and TRBJ2-1; 9 bases agree with TRBD1. The CDR3 is 14 amino acids. Germline V gene lookup returns CDR1 SGHDT and CDR2 YYEEEE. The J segment lost 12 bases and the V segment lost 2 bases, leaving 9 bases of the junction unmatched.

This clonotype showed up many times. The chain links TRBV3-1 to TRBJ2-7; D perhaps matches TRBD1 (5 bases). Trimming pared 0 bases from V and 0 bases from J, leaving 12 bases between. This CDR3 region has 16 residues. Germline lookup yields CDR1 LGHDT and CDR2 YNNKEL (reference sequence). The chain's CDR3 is CASSQELTASSYEQYF. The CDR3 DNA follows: TGTGCCAGCAGCCAAGAGTTGACAGCCTCCTCCTACGAGCAGTACTTC.

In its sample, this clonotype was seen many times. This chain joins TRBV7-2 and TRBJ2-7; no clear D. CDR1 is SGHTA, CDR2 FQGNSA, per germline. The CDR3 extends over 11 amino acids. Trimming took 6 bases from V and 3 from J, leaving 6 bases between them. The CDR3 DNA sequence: TGTGCCAGCAGTCCCGACTACGAGCAGTACTTC. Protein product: CASSPDYEQYF.

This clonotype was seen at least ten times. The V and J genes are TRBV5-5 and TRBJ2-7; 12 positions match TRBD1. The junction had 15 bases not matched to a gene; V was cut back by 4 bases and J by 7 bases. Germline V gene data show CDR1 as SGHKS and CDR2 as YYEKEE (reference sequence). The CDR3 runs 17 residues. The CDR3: CASSIAAPGQGAGEQYF. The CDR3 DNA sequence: TGTGCCAGCAGCATTGCAGCTCCGGGACAGGGGGCGGGTGAGCAGTACTTC.